This record looks at one TCR beta chain sequence and its context. Profiled with immunoSEQ multiplex PCR; TCRdb holds only in-frame clones, not every one. The sample carries more than 120,000 clones, about 90% recorded once. V was pared by 7 bases and J by 7 bases, with 19 bases between. Looked up from germline, CDR1 is WSHSY and CDR2 is SAAADI. The CDR3 runs to 14 residues. The data were obtained in a study of T cell responses to AZD1222 COVID-19 vaccine. This chain uses TRBV10-2 with TRBJ1-1; D is possibly TRBD1 (6 bases). This receptor was obtained from an adult who received the AZD1222 COVID-19 vaccine. The sequences come from peripheral blood, collected 28 days after the second AZD1222 dose. CDR3 protein: CASTGGAELGEAFF. The CDR3 nucleotides read TGCGCCAGCACCGGGGGCGCAGAGTTGGGTGAAGCTTTCTTT.